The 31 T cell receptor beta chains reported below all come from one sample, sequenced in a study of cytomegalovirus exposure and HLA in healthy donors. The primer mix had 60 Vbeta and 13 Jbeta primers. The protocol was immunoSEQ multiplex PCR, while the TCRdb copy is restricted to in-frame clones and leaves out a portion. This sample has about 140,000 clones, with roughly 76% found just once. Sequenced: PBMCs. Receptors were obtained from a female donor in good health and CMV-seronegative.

The chain's CDR3 is CASSRGSTYGYTF. DNA of the CDR3: TGTGCCAGCAGCCGAGGGTCTACCTATGGCTACACCTTC. This sequence joins TRBV25-1 and TRBJ1-2, with D hard to call. Looked up from germline, CDR1 is MGHDK and CDR2 is SYGVNS. This CDR3 spans 13 amino acids. Between the trimmed V and J ends, which lost 6 bases and 4 bases, there was a span of 12 bases.

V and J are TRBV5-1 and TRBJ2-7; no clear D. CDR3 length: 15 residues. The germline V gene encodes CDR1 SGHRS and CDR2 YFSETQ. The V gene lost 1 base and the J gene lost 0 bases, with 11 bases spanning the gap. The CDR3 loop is CASSLNPAGSYEQYF. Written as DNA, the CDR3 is TGCGCCAGCAGCTTGAATCCCGCCGGCTCCTACGAGCAGTACTTC.

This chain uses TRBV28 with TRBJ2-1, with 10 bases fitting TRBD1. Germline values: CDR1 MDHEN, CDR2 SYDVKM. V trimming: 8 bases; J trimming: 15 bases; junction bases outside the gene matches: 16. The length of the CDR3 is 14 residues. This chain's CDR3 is CASLEGTGAQGGFF. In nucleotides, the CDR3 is TGTGCCAGCCTTGAGGGGACAGGGGCTCAGGGGGGGTTCTTC.

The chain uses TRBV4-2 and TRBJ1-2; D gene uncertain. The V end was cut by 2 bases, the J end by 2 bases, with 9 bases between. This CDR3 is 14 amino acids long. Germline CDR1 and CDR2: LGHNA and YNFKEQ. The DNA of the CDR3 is TGTGCCAGCAGCCAAATTTCTAGGAACTATGGCTACACCTTC. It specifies CASSQISRNYGYTF.

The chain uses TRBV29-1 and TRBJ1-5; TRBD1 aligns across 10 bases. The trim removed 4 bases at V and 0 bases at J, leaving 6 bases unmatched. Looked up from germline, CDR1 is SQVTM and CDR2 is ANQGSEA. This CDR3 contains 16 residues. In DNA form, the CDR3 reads TGCAGCGTTGCACCGACAGGGGGCCTTAGCAATCAGCCCCAGCATTTT. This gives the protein CSVAPTGGLSNQPQHF.

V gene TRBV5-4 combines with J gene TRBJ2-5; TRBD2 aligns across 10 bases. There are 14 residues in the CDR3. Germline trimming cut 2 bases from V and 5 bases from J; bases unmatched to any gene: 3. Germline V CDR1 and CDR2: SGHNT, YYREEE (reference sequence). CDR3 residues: CASSLAGGKETQYF. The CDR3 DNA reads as TGTGCCAGCAGCTTAGCGGGAGGGAAGGAGACCCAGTACTTC.

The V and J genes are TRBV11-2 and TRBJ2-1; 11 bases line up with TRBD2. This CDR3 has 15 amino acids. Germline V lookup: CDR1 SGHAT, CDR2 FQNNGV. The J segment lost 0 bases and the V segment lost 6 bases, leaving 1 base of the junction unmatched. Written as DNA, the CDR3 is TGTGCCAGCAGACTAGCGGGAGACTCCTACAATGAGCAGTTCTTC. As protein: CASRLAGDSYNEQFF.

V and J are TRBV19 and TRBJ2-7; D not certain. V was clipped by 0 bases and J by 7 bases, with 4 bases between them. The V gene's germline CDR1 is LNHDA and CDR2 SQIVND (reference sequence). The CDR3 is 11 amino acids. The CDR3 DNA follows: TGTGCCAGTAGTATAGATCGGGAGCAGTACTTC. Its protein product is CASSIDREQYF.

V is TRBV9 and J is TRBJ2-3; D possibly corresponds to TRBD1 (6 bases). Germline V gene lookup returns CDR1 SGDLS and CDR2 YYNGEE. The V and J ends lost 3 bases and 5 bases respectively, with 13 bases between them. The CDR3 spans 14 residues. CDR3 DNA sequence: TGTGCCAGCAGCGCTACAGGGTGGCAAGATACGCAGTATTTT. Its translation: CASSATGWQDTQYF.

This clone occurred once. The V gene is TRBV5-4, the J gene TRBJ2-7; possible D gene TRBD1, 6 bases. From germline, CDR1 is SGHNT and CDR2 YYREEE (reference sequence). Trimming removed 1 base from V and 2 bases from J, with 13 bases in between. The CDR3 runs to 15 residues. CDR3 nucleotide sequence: TGTGCCAGCAGCTTGAGGACAGAGTCACCCTACGAGCAGTACTTC. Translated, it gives CASSLRTESPYEQYF.

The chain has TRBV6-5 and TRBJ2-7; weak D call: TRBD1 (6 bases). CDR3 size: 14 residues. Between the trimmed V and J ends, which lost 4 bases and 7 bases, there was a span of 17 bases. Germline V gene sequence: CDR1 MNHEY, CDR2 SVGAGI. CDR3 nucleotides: TGTGCCAGCAGTTCACCGACAGGCCCCCCTGAGCAGTACTTC. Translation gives CASSSPTGPPEQYF.

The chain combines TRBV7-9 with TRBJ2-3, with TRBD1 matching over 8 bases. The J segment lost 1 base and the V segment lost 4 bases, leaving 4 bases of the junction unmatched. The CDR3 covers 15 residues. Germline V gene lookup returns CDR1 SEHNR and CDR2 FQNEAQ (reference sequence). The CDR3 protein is CASSYQGAGTDTQYF. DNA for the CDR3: TGTGCCAGCAGCTACCAGGGGGCTGGCACAGATACGCAGTATTTT.

The CDR3 loop reads CSVEGQNTGELFF. The CDR3 coding sequence is TGCAGCGTTGAGGGACAAAACACCGGGGAGCTGTTTTTT. The chain employs TRBV29-1 and TRBJ2-2, with a tentative D call TRBD1 (6 bases). The V gene lost 3 bases and the J gene lost 2 bases, with 7 bases spanning the gap. The CDR3 spans 13 residues. The germline gives CDR1 SQVTM, CDR2 ANQGSEA.

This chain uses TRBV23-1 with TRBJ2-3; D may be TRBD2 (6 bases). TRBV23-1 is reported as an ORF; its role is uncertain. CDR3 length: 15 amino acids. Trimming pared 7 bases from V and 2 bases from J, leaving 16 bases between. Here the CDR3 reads CASNPPGVPTDTQYF. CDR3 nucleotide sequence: TGCGCCAGCAACCCCCCGGGGGTCCCCACAGATACGCAGTATTTT.

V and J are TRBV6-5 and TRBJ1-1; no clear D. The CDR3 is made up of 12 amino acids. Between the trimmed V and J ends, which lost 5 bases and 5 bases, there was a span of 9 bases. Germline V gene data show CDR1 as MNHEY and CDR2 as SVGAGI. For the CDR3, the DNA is TGTGCCAGCAGTCAGACGGGAACTGAAGCTTTCTTT. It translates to CASSQTGTEAFF.

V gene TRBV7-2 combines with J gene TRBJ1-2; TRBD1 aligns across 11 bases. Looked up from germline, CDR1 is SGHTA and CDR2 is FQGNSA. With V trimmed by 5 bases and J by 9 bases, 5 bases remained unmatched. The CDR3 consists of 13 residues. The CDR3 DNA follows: TGTGCCAGCAGCCCCGGGACAGGGGGGAGCTACACCTTC. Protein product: CASSPGTGGSYTF.

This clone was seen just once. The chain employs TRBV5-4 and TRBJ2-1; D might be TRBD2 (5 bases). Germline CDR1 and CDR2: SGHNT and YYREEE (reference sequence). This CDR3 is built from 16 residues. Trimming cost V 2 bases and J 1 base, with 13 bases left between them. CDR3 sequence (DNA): TGTGCCAGCAGCTTAAAGACGGGGAGTTCCTACAATGAGCAGTTCTTC. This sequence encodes CASSLKTGSSYNEQFF.

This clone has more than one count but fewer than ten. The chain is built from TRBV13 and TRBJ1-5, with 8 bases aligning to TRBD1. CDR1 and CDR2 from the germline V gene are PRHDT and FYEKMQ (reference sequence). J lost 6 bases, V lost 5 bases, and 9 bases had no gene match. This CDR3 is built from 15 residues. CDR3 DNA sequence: TGTGCCAGCAGCCAAGGGCAGGGGGCATCTCAGCCCCAGCATTTT. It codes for CASSQGQGASQPQHF.

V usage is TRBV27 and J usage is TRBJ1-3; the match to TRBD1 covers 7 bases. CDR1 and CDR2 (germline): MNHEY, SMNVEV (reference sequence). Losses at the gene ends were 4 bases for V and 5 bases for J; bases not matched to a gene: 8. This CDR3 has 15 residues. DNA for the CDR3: TGTGCCAGCAGTTCCTCCTTGAGGGGGCGAAACACCATATATTTT. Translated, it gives CASSSSLRGRNTIYF.

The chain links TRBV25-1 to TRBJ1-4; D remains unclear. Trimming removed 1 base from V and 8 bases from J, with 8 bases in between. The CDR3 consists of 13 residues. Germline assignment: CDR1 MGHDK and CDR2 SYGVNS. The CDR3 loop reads CASSESVGEKLFF. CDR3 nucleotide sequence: TGTGCCAGCAGTGAATCCGTTGGCGAAAAACTGTTTTTT. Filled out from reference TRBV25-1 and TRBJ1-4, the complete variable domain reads EADIYQTPRYLVIGTGKKITLECSQTMGHDKMYWYQQDPGMELHLIHYSYGVNSTEKGDLSSESTVSRIRTEHFPLTLESARPSHTSQYLCASSESVGEKLFFGSGTQLSVL.

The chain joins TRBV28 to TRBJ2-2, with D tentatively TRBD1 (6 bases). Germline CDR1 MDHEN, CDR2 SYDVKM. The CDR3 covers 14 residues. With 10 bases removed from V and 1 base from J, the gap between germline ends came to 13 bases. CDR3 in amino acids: CATTGQVNTGELFF. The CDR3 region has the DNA TGTGCCACTACGGGACAAGTGAACACCGGGGAGCTGTTTTTT.

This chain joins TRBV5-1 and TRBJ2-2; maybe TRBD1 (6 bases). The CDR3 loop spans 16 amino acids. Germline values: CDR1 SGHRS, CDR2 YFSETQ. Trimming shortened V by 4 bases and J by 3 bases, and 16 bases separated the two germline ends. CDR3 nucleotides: TGCGCCAGCAGCCCCAGGACAGAGGCCTACACCGGGGAGCTGTTTTTT. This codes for CASSPRTEAYTGELFF.

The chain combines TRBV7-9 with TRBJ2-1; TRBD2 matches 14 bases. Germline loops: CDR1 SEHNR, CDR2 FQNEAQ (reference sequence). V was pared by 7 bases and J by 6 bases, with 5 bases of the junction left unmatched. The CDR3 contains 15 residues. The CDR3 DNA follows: TGTGCCAGCACCCTCGGGACTAGCGGGGGCAATGAGCAGTTCTTC. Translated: CASTLGTSGGNEQFF.

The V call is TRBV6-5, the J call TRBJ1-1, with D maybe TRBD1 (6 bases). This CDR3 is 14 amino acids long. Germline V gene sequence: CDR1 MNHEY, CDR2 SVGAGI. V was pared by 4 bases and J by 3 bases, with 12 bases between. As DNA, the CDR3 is TGTGCCAGCAGTTTGTTGGACAGCGACACTGAAGCTTTCTTT. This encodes CASSLLDSDTEAFF.

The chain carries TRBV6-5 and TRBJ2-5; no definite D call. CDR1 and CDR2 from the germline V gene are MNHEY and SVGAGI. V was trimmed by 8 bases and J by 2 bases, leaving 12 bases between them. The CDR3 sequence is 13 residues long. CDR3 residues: CASGPWPQETQYF. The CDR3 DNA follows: TGTGCCAGCGGGCCTTGGCCGCAAGAGACCCAGTACTTC.

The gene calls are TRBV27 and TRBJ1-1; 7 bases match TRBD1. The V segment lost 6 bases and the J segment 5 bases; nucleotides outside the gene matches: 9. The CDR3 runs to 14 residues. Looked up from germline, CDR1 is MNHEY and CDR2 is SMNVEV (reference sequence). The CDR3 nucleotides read TGTGCCAGCAGACAGGGGCCCCGGGGGACTGAAGCTTTCTTT. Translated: CASRQGPRGTEAFF.

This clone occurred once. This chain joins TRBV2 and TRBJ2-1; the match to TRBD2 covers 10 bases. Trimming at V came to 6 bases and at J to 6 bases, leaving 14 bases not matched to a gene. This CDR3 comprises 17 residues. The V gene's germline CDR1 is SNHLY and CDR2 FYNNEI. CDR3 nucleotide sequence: TGTGCCAGCAGCCAACTAAGTAGGACTAGCGGTGGCAATGAGCAGTTCTTC. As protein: CASSQLSRTSGGNEQFF.

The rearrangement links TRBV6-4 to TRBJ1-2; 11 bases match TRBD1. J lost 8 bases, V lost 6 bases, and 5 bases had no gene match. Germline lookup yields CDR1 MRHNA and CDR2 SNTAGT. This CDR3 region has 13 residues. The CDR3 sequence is CASRGQGVGGYTF. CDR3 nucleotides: TGTGCCAGCAGGGGACAGGGGGTAGGAGGCTACACCTTC.

DNA of the CDR3: TGTGCCAGCAGCCAACTCCCAGGGGCCCTCACAGATACGCAGTATTTT. It is translated as CASSQLPGALTDTQYF. The rearrangement joins TRBV14 to TRBJ2-3; D might be TRBD1 (6 bases). V was trimmed by 2 bases and J by 2 bases, leaving 14 bases between them. This CDR3 region has 16 residues. CDR1 and CDR2 (germline): SGHDN, FVKESK. Together with reference TRBV14 and TRBJ2-3, the CDR3 gives the full variable domain: EAGVTQFPSHSVIEKGQTVTLRCDPISGHDNLYWYRRVMGKEIKFLLHFVKESKQDESGMPNNRFLAERTGGTYSTLKVQPAELEDSGVYFCASSQLPGALTDTQYFGPGTRLTVL.

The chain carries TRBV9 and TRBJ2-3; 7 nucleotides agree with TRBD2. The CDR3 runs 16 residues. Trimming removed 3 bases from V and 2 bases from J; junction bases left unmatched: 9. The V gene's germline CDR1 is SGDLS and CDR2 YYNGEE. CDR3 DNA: TGTGCCAGCAGCGCACAACTGGGGGGGTCCACAGATACGCAGTATTTT. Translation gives CASSAQLGGSTDTQYF.

The CDR3 DNA follows: TGTGCCAGCAGCTTATCTGGGACAGGGAGCATTCACACTGAAGCTTTCTTT. Its translation: CASSLSGTGSIHTEAFF. This chain uses TRBV11-2 with TRBJ1-1; 9 bases match TRBD1. This CDR3 region has 17 residues. Germline-derived CDR1 and CDR2 are SGHAT and FQNNGV. V dropped 2 bases and J dropped 3; count of bases not matched to a gene: 10.